These T cell receptor beta chains were read from a single sample in a study of cytomegalovirus exposure and HLA in healthy donors. Clones were sequenced by immunoSEQ multiplex PCR, and TCRdb holds only the in-frame ones, with some missing. The top ten hold about 0.58% of the sample, which has about 230,000 clones, approximately 84% seen once. The material sequenced was PBMCs. These receptors were taken from a woman aged 40 to 49 in good health and CMV-seronegative. The CDR3 runs from the conserved cysteine through the conserved F or W. The D gene is left open where the match is weak. Some rows have no size entry. The others give once, few or many, or a class for an expanded clone.

J gene: TRBJ2-3; D gene: TRBD1; clone size: NA; V gene: TRBV10-3; CDR3 DNA: TGTGCCATCAGGGGGGGACAGGGGACAGATACGCAGTATTTT; CDR3 protein: CAIRGGQGTDTQYF
J gene: TRBJ2-7; D gene: NA; clone size: NA; V gene: TRBV4-3; CDR3 DNA: TGCGCCAGCAGCCAAGTAGGGGATTCGGACGAGCAGTACTTC; CDR3 protein: CASSQVGDSDEQYF
J gene: TRBJ2-7; D gene: TRBD2; clone size: NA; V gene: TRBV28; CDR3 DNA: TGTGCCAGCGGTAGCGGGGGATACTACGAGCAGTACTTC; CDR3 protein: CASGSGGYYEQYF
J gene: TRBJ2-7; D gene: NA; clone size: NA; V gene: TRBV29-1; CDR3 DNA: TGCAGCGTTCCTGGACAGTACGAGCAGTACTTC; CDR3 protein: CSVPGQYEQYF
J gene: TRBJ2-7; D gene: NA; clone size: NA; V gene: TRBV5-5; CDR3 DNA: TGTGCCAGCAGCTTGGGAGTCTACGAGCAGTACTTC; CDR3 protein: CASSLGVYEQYF
J gene: TRBJ2-3; D gene: NA; clone size: NA; V gene: TRBV7-9; CDR3 DNA: TGTGCCAGCAGCCCCAGGGGGGCAACAGATACGCAGTATTTT; CDR3 protein: CASSPRGATDTQYF
J gene: TRBJ2-2; D gene: TRBD1; clone size: NA; V gene: TRBV5-4; CDR3 DNA: TGTGCCAGCAGCCCACAAATGGACAGGGTCGACACCGGGGAGCTGTTTTTT; CDR3 protein: CASSPQMDRVDTGELFF
J gene: TRBJ1-2; D gene: NA; clone size: NA; V gene: TRBV5-8; CDR3 DNA: TGTGCCAGCAGCCAGGGAGGCTATGGCTACACCTTC; CDR3 protein: CASSQGGYGYTF
J gene: TRBJ1-1; D gene: NA; clone size: NA; V gene: TRBV28; CDR3 DNA: TGTGCCACCTTTACACCCATGAACACTGAAGCTTTCTTT; CDR3 protein: CATFTPMNTEAFF
J gene: TRBJ2-5; D gene: NA; clone size: NA; V gene: TRBV7-7; CDR3 DNA: TGTGCTAGCAGCTTCGGCAGGGAAGAGACCCAGTACTTC; CDR3 protein: CASSFGREETQYF
J gene: TRBJ1-1; D gene: NA; clone size: NA; V gene: TRBV28; CDR3 DNA: TGTGCCAGCCTAGACAGGAATACTGAAGCTTTCTTT; CDR3 protein: CASLDRNTEAFF
J gene: TRBJ1-1; D gene: NA; clone size: few; V gene: TRBV18; CDR3 DNA: TGTGCCAGCTCACCGCACATTGGGAGCACTGAAGCTTTCTTT; CDR3 protein: CASSPHIGSTEAFF
J gene: TRBJ1-1; D gene: TRBD1; clone size: NA; V gene: TRBV4-2; CDR3 DNA: TGTGCCAGCAGCCAGACAGGGGGCGCACGGAACACTGAAGCTTTCTTT; CDR3 protein: CASSQTGGARNTEAFF
J gene: TRBJ2-1; D gene: NA; clone size: NA; V gene: TRBV2; CDR3 DNA: TGTGCCAGCAGTGCAGGGATAAATGAGCAGTTCTTC; CDR3 protein: CASSAGINEQFF
J gene: TRBJ1-3; D gene: NA; clone size: NA; V gene: TRBV2; CDR3 DNA: TGTGCCAGCAGTGAAACATTCTCTGGAAACACCATATATTTT; CDR3 protein: CASSETFSGNTIYF
J gene: TRBJ1-5; D gene: NA; clone size: NA; V gene: TRBV19; CDR3 DNA: TGTGCCAGTAAAGCAGGGAATCAGCCCCAGCATTTT; CDR3 protein: CASKAGNQPQHF
J gene: TRBJ1-6; D gene: TRBD1; clone size: NA; V gene: TRBV18; CDR3 DNA: TGTGCCAGCTCACTGGGACAGGGCTCCTCACCCCTCCACTTT; CDR3 protein: CASSLGQGSSPLHF
J gene: TRBJ2-3; D gene: TRBD1; clone size: NA; V gene: TRBV11-2; CDR3 DNA: TGTGCCAGCAGCCCAGGACAGGGAACAGATACGCAGTATTTT; CDR3 protein: CASSPGQGTDTQYF
J gene: TRBJ1-2; D gene: TRBD1; clone size: NA; V gene: TRBV2; CDR3 DNA: TGTGCCAGCAGTGATGCACGGACTGTTCCGGGACAGGGAGACTATGGCTACACCTTC; CDR3 protein: CASSDARTVPGQGDYGYTF
J gene: TRBJ1-1; D gene: TRBD1; clone size: NA; V gene: TRBV23-1; CDR3 DNA: TGCGCCAGCAGTCAAGGCGAGAGGCAGGGGGACACTGAAGCTTTCTTT; CDR3 protein: CASSQGERQGDTEAFF
J gene: TRBJ2-5; D gene: TRBD2; clone size: few; V gene: TRBV28; CDR3 DNA: TGTGCCAGCAGTTCGCCCGGGACTAGCGGGGGCCTATACCAAGAGACCCAGTACTTC; CDR3 protein: CASSSPGTSGGLYQETQYF
J gene: TRBJ1-2; D gene: NA; clone size: NA; V gene: TRBV29-1; CDR3 DNA: TGCAGCGTGCCGAACAGGGAAAACTATGGCTACACCTTC; CDR3 protein: CSVPNRENYGYTF
J gene: TRBJ1-5; D gene: TRBD1; clone size: NA; V gene: TRBV23-1; CDR3 DNA: TGCGCCAGCACCGGCACAGGGGGCTTTTTATGCAATCAGCCCCAGCATTTT; CDR3 protein: CASTGTGGFLCNQPQHF
J gene: TRBJ2-7; D gene: NA; clone size: NA; V gene: TRBV6-5; CDR3 DNA: TGTGCCAGCAGTTACTCGAGTGGACACAGAGTCTACGAGCAGTACTTC; CDR3 protein: CASSYSSGHRVYEQYF
J gene: TRBJ2-7; D gene: TRBD1; clone size: NA; V gene: TRBV2; CDR3 DNA: TGTGCCAGCAGTAGGACAGGGGTCGAGCAGTACTTC; CDR3 protein: CASSRTGVEQYF
J gene: TRBJ2-3; D gene: TRBD1; clone size: NA; V gene: TRBV5-4; CDR3 DNA: TGTGCCAGCAGCTGGGACAGGGGATCGGATACGCAGTATTTT; CDR3 protein: CASSWDRGSDTQYF
J gene: TRBJ2-7; D gene: NA; clone size: NA; V gene: TRBV29-1; CDR3 DNA: TGCAGCGTTGAGACGGGGGTGGACTACGAGCAGTACTTC; CDR3 protein: CSVETGVDYEQYF
J gene: TRBJ1-1; D gene: TRBD1; clone size: NA; V gene: TRBV29-1; CDR3 DNA: TGCAGCGTTGGGACAGGGAATGAAGCTTTCTTT; CDR3 protein: CSVGTGNEAFF
J gene: TRBJ1-2; D gene: NA; clone size: NA; V gene: TRBV15; CDR3 DNA: TGTGCCACCAGCAGAGATGACAGGTCCCCTAACTATGGCTACACCTTC; CDR3 protein: CATSRDDRSPNYGYTF
J gene: TRBJ2-2; D gene: NA; clone size: NA; V gene: TRBV7-9; CDR3 DNA: TGTGCCAGCACCGGAACTAGCTTTGCCGGGGAGCTGTTTTTT; CDR3 protein: CASTGTSFAGELFF
J gene: TRBJ2-3; D gene: NA; clone size: NA; V gene: TRBV27; CDR3 DNA: TGTGCCAGCAGTTTAAATGGGCATGAAGATACGCAGTATTTT; CDR3 protein: CASSLNGHEDTQYF
J gene: TRBJ2-3; D gene: TRBD2; clone size: once; V gene: TRBV10-3; CDR3 DNA: TGTGCCATCAGTGAGTCTCGGCGGGGGGGCCAAGATACGCAGTATTTT; CDR3 protein: CAISESRRGGQDTQYF
J gene: TRBJ1-5; D gene: NA; clone size: NA; V gene: TRBV19; CDR3 DNA: TGTGCCGGCGGGGGGGAAGTGAGTGGCAATCAGCCCCAGCATTTT; CDR3 protein: CAGGGEVSGNQPQHF
J gene: TRBJ2-5; D gene: TRBD2; clone size: NA; V gene: TRBV4-1; CDR3 DNA: TGCGCCAGCAGCCAAGATCTAGGCGGGGGAGAGACCCAGTACTTC; CDR3 protein: CASSQDLGGGETQYF
J gene: TRBJ2-7; D gene: TRBD1; clone size: once; V gene: TRBV30; CDR3 DNA: TGTGCCTGGTCGACAGGGAACCACGAGCAGTACTTC; CDR3 protein: CAWSTGNHEQYF
J gene: TRBJ2-7; D gene: NA; clone size: NA; V gene: TRBV6-6; CDR3 DNA: TGTGCCAGCAGACCCTTCGTCCAGGGCGGGGACGAGCAGTACTTC; CDR3 protein: CASRPFVQGGDEQYF
J gene: TRBJ2-3; D gene: TRBD2; clone size: NA; V gene: TRBV28; CDR3 DNA: TGTGCCAGCGAGGCTAGCGGGGGGCGATATCCCCCAGATACGCAGTATTTT; CDR3 protein: CASEASGGRYPPDTQYF